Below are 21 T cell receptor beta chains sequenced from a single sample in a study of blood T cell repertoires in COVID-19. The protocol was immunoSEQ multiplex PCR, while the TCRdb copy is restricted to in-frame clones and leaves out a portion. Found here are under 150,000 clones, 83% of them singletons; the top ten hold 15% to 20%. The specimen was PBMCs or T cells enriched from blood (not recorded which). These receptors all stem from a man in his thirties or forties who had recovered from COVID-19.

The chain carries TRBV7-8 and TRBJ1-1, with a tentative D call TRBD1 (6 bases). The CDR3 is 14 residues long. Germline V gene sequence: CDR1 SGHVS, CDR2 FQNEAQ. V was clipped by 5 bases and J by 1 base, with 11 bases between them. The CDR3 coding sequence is TGTGCCAGCAGCCGTGCGACAGGGAACACTGAAGCTTTCTTT. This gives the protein CASSRATGNTEAFF. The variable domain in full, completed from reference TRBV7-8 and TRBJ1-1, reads GAGVSQSPRYKVAKRGQDVALRCDPISGHVSLFWYQQALGQGPEFLTYFQNEAQLDKSGLPSDRFFAERPEGSVSTLKIQRTQQEDSAVYLCASSRATGNTEAFFGQGTRLTVV.

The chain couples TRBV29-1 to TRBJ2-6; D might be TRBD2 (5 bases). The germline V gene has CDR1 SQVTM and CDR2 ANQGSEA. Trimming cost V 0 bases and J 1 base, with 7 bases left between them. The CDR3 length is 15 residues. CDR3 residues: CSVEEEDSGANVLTF. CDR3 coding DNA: TGCAGCGTTGAAGAGGAGGATTCTGGGGCCAACGTCCTGACTTTC.

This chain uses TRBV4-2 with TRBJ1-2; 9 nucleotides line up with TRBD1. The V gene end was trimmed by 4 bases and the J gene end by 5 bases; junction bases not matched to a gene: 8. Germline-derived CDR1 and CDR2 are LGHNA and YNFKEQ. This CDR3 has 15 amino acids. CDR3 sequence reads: CASSPSGQGRYGYTF. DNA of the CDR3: TGTGCCAGCAGCCCATCAGGACAGGGGAGGTATGGCTACACCTTC.

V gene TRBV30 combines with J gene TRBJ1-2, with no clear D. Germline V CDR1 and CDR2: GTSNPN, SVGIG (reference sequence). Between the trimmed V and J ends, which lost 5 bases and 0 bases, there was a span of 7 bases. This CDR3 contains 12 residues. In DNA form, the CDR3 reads TGTGCCTGGTTCACAGCTAACTATGGCTACACCTTC. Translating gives CAWFTANYGYTF.

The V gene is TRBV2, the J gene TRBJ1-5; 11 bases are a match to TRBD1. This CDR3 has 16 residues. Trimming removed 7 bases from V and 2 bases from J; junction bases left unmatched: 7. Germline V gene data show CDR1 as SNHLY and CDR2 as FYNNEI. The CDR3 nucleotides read TGTGCCAGCAATCCCGGACAGGGGGCGGGCAATCAGCCCCAGCATTTT. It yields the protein CASNPGQGAGNQPQHF.

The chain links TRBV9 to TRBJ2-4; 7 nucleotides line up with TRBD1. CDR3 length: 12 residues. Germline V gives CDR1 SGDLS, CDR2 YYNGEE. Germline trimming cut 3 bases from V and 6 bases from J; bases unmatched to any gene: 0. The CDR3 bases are TGTGCCAGCAGCGGACAGGGAAACATTCAGTACTTC. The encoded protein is CASSGQGNIQYF.

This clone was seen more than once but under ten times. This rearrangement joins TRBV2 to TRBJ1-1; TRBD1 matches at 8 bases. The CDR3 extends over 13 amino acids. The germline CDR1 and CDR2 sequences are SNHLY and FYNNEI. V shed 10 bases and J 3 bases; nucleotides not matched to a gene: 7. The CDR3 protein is CAKDRGSDTEAFF. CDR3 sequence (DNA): TGTGCCAAAGACAGGGGTTCGGACACTGAAGCTTTCTTT.

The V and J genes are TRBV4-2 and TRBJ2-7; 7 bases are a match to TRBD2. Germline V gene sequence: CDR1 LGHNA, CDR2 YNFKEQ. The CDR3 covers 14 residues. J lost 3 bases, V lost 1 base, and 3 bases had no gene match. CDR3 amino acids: CASSQGGRGYEQYF. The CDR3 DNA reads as TGTGCCAGCAGCCAAGGTGGGAGGGGCTACGAGCAGTACTTC.

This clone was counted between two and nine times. The CDR3 nucleotides are TGTGCCAGCAGCAGGTGGGGGGAGGACTCCGCCCAGAGGCCCCCATATGGCTACACCTTC. It yields the protein CASSRWGEDSAQRPPYGYTF. J is TRBJ1-2 and V is TRBV9; D is possibly TRBD1 (5 bases). From germline, CDR1 is SGDLS and CDR2 YYNGEE. Between the trimmed V and J ends, which lost 4 bases and 5 bases, there was a span of 33 bases. The CDR3 runs to 20 residues.

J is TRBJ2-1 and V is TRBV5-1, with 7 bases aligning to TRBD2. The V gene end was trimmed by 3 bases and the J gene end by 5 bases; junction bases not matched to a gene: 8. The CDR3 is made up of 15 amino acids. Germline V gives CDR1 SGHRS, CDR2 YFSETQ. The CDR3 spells CASSSLAEGNNEQFF. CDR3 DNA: TGCGCCAGCAGCTCGCTAGCGGAGGGGAACAATGAGCAGTTCTTC.

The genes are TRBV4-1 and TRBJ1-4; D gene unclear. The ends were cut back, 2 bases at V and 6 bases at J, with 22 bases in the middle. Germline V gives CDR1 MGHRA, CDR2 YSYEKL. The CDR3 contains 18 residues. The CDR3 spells CASSQPGTPRRIDEKLFF. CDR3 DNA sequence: TGCGCCAGCAGCCAACCGGGAACTCCTCGGCGTATAGATGAAAAACTGTTTTTT.

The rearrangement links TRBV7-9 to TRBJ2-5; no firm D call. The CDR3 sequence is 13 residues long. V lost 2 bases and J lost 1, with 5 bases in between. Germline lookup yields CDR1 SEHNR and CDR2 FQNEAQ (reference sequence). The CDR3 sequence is CASSLNIQETQYF. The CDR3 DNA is TGTGCCAGCAGCTTAAATATCCAAGAGACCCAGTACTTC.

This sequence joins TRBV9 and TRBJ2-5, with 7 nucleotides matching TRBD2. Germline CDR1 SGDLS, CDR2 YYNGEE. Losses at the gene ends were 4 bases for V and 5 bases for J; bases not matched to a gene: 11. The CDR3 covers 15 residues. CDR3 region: CASSTSGDPFETQYF. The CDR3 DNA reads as TGTGCCAGCAGCACCAGCGGGGACCCATTTGAGACCCAGTACTTC.

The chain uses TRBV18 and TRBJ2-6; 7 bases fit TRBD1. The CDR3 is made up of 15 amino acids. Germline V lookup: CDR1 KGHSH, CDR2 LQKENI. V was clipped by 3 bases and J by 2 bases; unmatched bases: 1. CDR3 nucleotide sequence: TGTGCCAGCTCACCCGGGACAGCTGGGGCCAACGTCCTGACTTTC. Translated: CASSPGTAGANVLTF.

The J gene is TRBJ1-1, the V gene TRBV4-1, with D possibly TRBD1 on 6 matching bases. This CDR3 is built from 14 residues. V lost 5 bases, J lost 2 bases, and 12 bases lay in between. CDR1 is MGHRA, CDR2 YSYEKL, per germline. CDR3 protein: CASSFRQANTEAFF. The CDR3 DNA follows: TGCGCCAGCAGCTTCCGACAGGCAAACACTGAAGCTTTCTTT.

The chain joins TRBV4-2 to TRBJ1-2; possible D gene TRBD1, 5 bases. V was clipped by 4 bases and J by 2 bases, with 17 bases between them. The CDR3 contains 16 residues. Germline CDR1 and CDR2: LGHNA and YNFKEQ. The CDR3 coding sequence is TGTGCCAGCAGCCCCCGTGGGGGGACCGAGAACTATGGCTACACCTTC. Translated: CASSPRGGTENYGYTF.

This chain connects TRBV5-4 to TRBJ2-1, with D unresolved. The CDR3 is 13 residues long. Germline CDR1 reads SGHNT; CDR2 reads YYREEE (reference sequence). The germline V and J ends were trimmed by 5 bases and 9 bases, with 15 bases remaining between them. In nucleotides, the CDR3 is TGTGCCAGCAGGGAGCTCGGGTCGGGTGAGCAGTTCTTC. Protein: CASRELGSGEQFF.

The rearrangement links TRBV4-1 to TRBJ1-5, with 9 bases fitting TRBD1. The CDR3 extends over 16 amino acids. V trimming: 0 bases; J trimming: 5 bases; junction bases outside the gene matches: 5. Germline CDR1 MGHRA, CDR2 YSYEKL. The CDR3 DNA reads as TGCGCCAGCAGCCAAGAGGGGACAGGGTTCGATCAGCCCCAGCATTTT. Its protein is CASSQEGTGFDQPQHF.

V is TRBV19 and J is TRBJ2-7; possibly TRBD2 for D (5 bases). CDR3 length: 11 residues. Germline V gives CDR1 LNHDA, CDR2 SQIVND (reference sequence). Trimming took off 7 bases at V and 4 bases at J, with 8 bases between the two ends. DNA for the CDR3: TGTGCCAGTACGCGCGGGTACGAGCAGTACTTC. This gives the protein CASTRGYEQYF.

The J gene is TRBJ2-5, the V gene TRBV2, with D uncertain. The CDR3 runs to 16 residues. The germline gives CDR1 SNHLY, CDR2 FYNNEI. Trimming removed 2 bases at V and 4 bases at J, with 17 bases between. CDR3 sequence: CASSELDQAYRETQYF. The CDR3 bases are TGTGCCAGCAGTGAATTAGACCAGGCATATCGAGAGACCCAGTACTTC.

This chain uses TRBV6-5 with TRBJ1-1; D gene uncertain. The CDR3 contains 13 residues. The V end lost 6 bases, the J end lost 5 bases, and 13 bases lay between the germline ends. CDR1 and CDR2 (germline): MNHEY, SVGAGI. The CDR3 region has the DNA TGTGCCAGCAGATCCGGGGATGGAACTGAAGCTTTCTTT. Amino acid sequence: CASRSGDGTEAFF.